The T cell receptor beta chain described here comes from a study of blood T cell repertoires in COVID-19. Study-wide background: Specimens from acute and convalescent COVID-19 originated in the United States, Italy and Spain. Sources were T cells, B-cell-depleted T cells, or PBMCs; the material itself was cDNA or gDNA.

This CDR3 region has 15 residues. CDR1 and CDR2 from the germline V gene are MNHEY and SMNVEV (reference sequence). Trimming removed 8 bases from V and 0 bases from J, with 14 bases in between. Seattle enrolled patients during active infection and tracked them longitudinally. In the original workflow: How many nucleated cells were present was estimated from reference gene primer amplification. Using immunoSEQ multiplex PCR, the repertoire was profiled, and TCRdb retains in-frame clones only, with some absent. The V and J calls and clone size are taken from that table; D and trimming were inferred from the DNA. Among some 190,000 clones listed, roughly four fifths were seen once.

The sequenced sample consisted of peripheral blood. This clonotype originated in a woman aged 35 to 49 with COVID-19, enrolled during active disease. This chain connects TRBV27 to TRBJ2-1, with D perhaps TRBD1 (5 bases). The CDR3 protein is CASLARASSYNEQFF. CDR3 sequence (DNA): TGTGCCAGCTTGGCCAGGGCAAGCTCCTACAATGAGCAGTTCTTC.